What follows are 30 T cell receptor beta chains derived from one specimen sequenced in a study of blood T cell repertoires in COVID-19 (TCRdb year 2020). The method was the immunoSEQ multiplex PCR assay. TCRdb provides this immuneACCESS table in a form limited to in-frame rearrangements. Some clones are lacking; in checked studies, under half of them reflect an unresolved V gene, and why the rest are absent is not known. Here the sample has around 99,000 clones; 79% occur a single time. The top ten clonotypes cover less than 20% of the sample. Sequencing was performed on peripheral blood. These receptors all stem from a woman of 80 years or more with active or convalescent COVID-19.

The chain employs TRBV5-1 and TRBJ1-3, with D hard to call. Germline V gene lookup returns CDR1 SGHRS and CDR2 YFSETQ. The CDR3 runs to 17 residues. The V and J ends lost 4 bases and 0 bases respectively, with 17 bases between them. This chain's CDR3 is CASSQKGFQDSGNTIYF. In nucleotides, the CDR3 is TGCGCCAGCAGCCAGAAAGGTTTCCAGGACTCTGGAAACACCATATATTTT. Full variable domain (rest looked up from reference TRBV5-1 and TRBJ1-3): KAGVTQTPRYLIKTRGQQVTLSCSPISGHRSVSWYQQTPGQGLQFLFEYFSETQRNKGNFPGRFSGRQFSNSRSEMNVSTLELGDSALYLCASSQKGFQDSGNTIYFGEGSWLTVV.

The table lists this clone with a few counts. The junction and the germline gene differ at one end; a read error may be behind it. Other DNA sequences in the sample encode the same CDR3. The chain has TRBV5-1 and TRBJ2-1, with TRBD1 as a possible D gene (5 bases). This CDR3 spans 15 amino acids. Germline CDR1 SGHRS, CDR2 YFSETQ. CDR3 protein: CASSLEQGSYNEQFF. In DNA, the CDR3 is TGTGCCAGCAGCTTGGAGCAGGGCTCCTACAATGAGCAGTTCTTC.

The chain recombines TRBV28 with TRBJ2-5; D is possibly TRBD1 (6 bases). The germline gives CDR1 MDHEN, CDR2 SYDVKM. Trimming removed 10 bases at V and 4 bases at J, with 13 bases between. CDR3 length: 12 amino acids. The CDR3 here is CAISSDRETQYF. The DNA of the CDR3 is TGTGCCATCTCGTCGGACAGAGAGACCCAGTACTTC.

The chain employs TRBV20-1 and TRBJ2-7; D perhaps matches TRBD2 (6 bases). This CDR3 spans 14 amino acids. Looked up from germline, CDR1 is DFQATT and CDR2 is SNEGSKA (reference sequence). The V end was cut by 3 bases, the J end by 3 bases, with 15 bases between. The CDR3 DNA reads TGCAGTGCTAGTTTCCCAGCGGGCATCTACGAGCAGTACTTC. The encoded protein is CSASFPAGIYEQYF.

The rearrangement links TRBV2 to TRBJ2-5; the D is unclear. Trimming took 6 bases from V and 7 from J, leaving 15 bases between them. The CDR3 length is 13 residues. CDR1 is SNHLY, CDR2 FYNNEI, per germline. CDR3 DNA: TGTGCCAGCAGAGACTTCGCCCCGGGGACCCAGTACTTC. Its protein is CASRDFAPGTQYF.

Note on this clone: The junction shows a germline mismatch at one end, possibly a read error. The genes are TRBV19 and TRBJ2-5; 7 positions match TRBD1. Germline loops: CDR1 LNHDA, CDR2 SQIVND (reference sequence). The CDR3 covers 14 residues. The CDR3 DNA follows: TGTGTCAGTAGTATACAGGGGACGTGGGAGACCCAGTACTTC. Amino acid sequence: CVSSIQGTWETQYF.

V and J are TRBV6-5 and TRBJ1-2; no clear D. This CDR3 has 15 residues. In germline, CDR1 is MNHEY, CDR2 SVGAGI. The V end lost 4 bases, the J end lost 8 bases, and 20 bases lay between the germline ends. Here the CDR3 DNA reads TGTGCCAGCAGTTTCGGACGATCTCCCTCGGGAGGCTACACCTTC. This encodes CASSFGRSPSGGYTF.

V and J are TRBV6-5 and TRBJ2-2, with TRBD2 as a possible D gene (6 bases). CDR3 length: 15 residues. The germline V gene encodes CDR1 MNHEY and CDR2 SVGAGI. V lost 6 bases to trimming and J lost 1 base, with 12 bases between them. CDR3 coding DNA: TGTGCCAGCAGGGCCACCGGGGGGAACACCGGGGAGCTGTTTTTT. This encodes CASRATGGNTGELFF.

V gene TRBV7-3 combines with J gene TRBJ1-1, with 9 bases aligning to TRBD1. V dropped 4 bases and J dropped 2; count of bases not matched to a gene: 5. CDR3 length: 15 residues. Germline CDR1 is SGHTA and CDR2 is FQGTGA. CDR3 protein: CASSSGTGTNTEAFF. CDR3 coding DNA: TGTGCCAGCAGCTCAGGGACAGGGACCAACACTGAAGCTTTCTTT.

The chain has TRBV28 and TRBJ2-7; TRBD2 agrees at 9 bases. This CDR3 is 17 amino acids long. Germline V gene lookup returns CDR1 MDHEN and CDR2 SYDVKM. V lost 2 bases to trimming and J lost 4 bases; unmatched junction nucleotides: 12. The chain's CDR3 is CASSLMRWAGGEYEQYF. CDR3 in DNA: TGTGCCAGCAGTTTAATGAGGTGGGCGGGAGGGGAATACGAGCAGTACTTC.

V gene TRBV9 combines with J gene TRBJ1-6; TRBD1 matches at 7 bases. Germline assignment: CDR1 SGDLS and CDR2 YYNGEE. After removal of 3 bases from V and 7 bases from J, the junction contained 7 bases not matched to a gene. CDR3 length equals 15 residues. CDR3 residues: CASSAGQAFNSPLHF. The CDR3 bases are TGTGCCAGCAGCGCTGGACAGGCTTTCAATTCACCCCTCCACTTT.

The J gene is TRBJ2-7, the V gene TRBV5-6; 7 bases are a match to TRBD1. This CDR3 contains 15 residues. The germline V gene has CDR1 SGHDT and CDR2 YYEEEE. V lost 5 bases, J lost 4 bases, and 12 bases stayed unmatched. CDR3 sequence reads: CASRKEQGIGYEQYF. The DNA for the CDR3 is TGTGCCAGCAGGAAAGAACAGGGGATCGGATACGAGCAGTACTTC.

This clone was found once. The CDR3 reads CASSLRDRGTSNQPQHF. The CDR3 DNA follows: TGTGCCAGCAGTTTACGAGACAGGGGGACGAGCAATCAGCCCCAGCATTTT. The chain has TRBV28 and TRBJ1-5; 9 nucleotides match TRBD1. This CDR3 spans 17 amino acids. The germline CDR1 and CDR2 sequences are MDHEN and SYDVKM. The V gene end was trimmed by 2 bases and the J gene end by 1 base; junction bases not matched to a gene: 6.

The rearrangement links TRBV5-8 to TRBJ2-5; weak D call: TRBD2 (5 bases). This CDR3 is built from 13 residues. V lost 4 bases to trimming and J lost 5 bases, with 12 bases between them. Germline CDR1 is SGHTS and CDR2 is YDEGEE. CDR3 sequence (DNA): TGTGCCAGCAGCAATCGGGGTGGGGAGACCCAGTACTTC. This translates into CASSNRGGETQYF.

The chain joins TRBV6-6 to TRBJ2-2; 8 bases fit TRBD2. The CDR3 length is 14 residues. V shed 6 bases, J shed 1 base, and the junction held 1 base outside the gene matches. Germline-derived CDR1 and CDR2 are MNHNY and SVGAGI (reference sequence). The CDR3 DNA sequence: TGTGCCAGCAGGGCGGGAGGGAACACCGGGGAGCTGTTTTTT. This sequence encodes CASRAGGNTGELFF.

In this sample, this clone turned up a few times. The J gene is TRBJ1-1, the V gene TRBV24-1; D is unresolved. This CDR3 has 13 residues. Germline V gives CDR1 KGHDR, CDR2 SFDVKD. The germline V and J ends were trimmed by 4 bases and 1 base, with 6 bases remaining between them. The CDR3 loop reads CATSDEKNTEAFF. CDR3 coding DNA: TGTGCCACCAGTGACGAGAAGAACACTGAAGCTTTCTTT.

The rearrangement joins TRBV13 to TRBJ1-3; 11 bases align to TRBD1. V dropped 0 bases and J dropped 4; count of bases not matched to a gene: 5. Germline V gives CDR1 PRHDT, CDR2 FYEKMQ (reference sequence). This CDR3 comprises 17 residues. Written as DNA, the CDR3 is TGTGCCAGCAGCTTAGGAGTCGGACAGGGGGCAGGAAACACCATATATTTT. This gives the protein CASSLGVGQGAGNTIYF.

V usage is TRBV4-1 and J usage is TRBJ1-3; the D gene is possibly TRBD1 (5 bases). Trimming took 2 bases from V and 1 from J, leaving 9 bases between them. In germline, CDR1 is MGHRA, CDR2 YSYEKL. The CDR3 spans 15 residues. As DNA, the CDR3 is TGCGCCAGCAGCCAATATCGACAGTCTGGAAACACCATATATTTT. Translated: CASSQYRQSGNTIYF.

Notes on this clone: At one end the junction does not follow the germline gene, possibly because of a read error. V usage is TRBV5-1 and J usage is TRBJ2-2, with D perhaps TRBD1 (5 bases). The germline CDR1 and CDR2 sequences are SGHRS and YFSETQ. The CDR3 consists of 14 residues. The CDR3 loop is CASSFLTDTGELFF. The CDR3 DNA reads TGTGCCAGCAGCTTTCTGACAGACACCGGGGAGCTGTTTTTT.

The V and J genes are TRBV6-5 and TRBJ1-2, with 7 bases fitting TRBD1. J lost 5 bases, V lost 5 bases, and 11 bases had no gene match. Looked up from germline, CDR1 is MNHEY and CDR2 is SVGAGI. The CDR3 consists of 15 residues. CDR3 DNA: TGTGCCAGCAGTCCCCCGGAGGGGGCGCGTTATGGCTACACCTTC. Protein product: CASSPPEGARYGYTF.

The rearrangement links TRBV10-3 to TRBJ2-7; 11 bases match TRBD2. The CDR3 is made up of 14 amino acids. After removal of 3 bases from V and 4 bases from J, the junction contained 2 bases not matched to a gene. Germline values: CDR1 ENHRY, CDR2 SYGVKD. CDR3 nucleotides: TGTGCCATCAGTGAAGGACTAGCGGGTTACGAGCAGTACTTC. This sequence encodes CAISEGLAGYEQYF.

V usage is TRBV28 and J usage is TRBJ2-5; tentative D call: TRBD2 (6 bases). Trimming took 3 bases from V and 3 from J, leaving 11 bases between them. Per germline, CDR1 MDHEN and CDR2 SYDVKM. This CDR3 contains 14 residues. DNA of the CDR3: TGTGCCAGCAGTTTGCCCTGGGGGGAAGAGACCCAGTACTTC. Its translation is CASSLPWGEETQYF.

The chain is built from TRBV5-4 and TRBJ2-1; D gene uncertain. The CDR3 length is 13 residues. The germline V and J ends were trimmed by 3 bases and 8 bases, with 12 bases remaining between them. Germline V gene lookup returns CDR1 SGHNT and CDR2 YYREEE (reference sequence). This chain's CDR3 is CASSSTGLDEQFF. CDR3 in DNA: TGTGCCAGCAGCTCGACTGGATTGGATGAGCAGTTCTTC.

The chain has TRBV27 and TRBJ2-7; 15 bases fit TRBD2. In germline, CDR1 is MNHEY, CDR2 SMNVEV (reference sequence). After removal of 4 bases from V and 1 base from J, the junction contained 2 bases not matched to a gene. The CDR3 consists of 16 residues. Written as DNA, the CDR3 is TGTGCCAGCAGTTCCGGACTAGCGGGAGGGTCCTACGAGCAGTACTTC. It is translated as CASSSGLAGGSYEQYF.

The rearrangement links TRBV4-1 to TRBJ1-5; TRBD1 matches at 7 bases. The V segment lost 1 base and the J segment 15 bases; nucleotides outside the gene matches: 9. CDR1 MGHRA and CDR2 YSYEKL come from the germline V gene. This CDR3 contains 13 residues. The CDR3 sequence is CASSQGFGTELHF. DNA for the CDR3: TGCGCCAGCAGCCAAGGGTTTGGGACAGAGTTGCATTTT.

This sequence joins TRBV28 and TRBJ1-5; weak D call: TRBD1 (6 bases). The CDR3 length is 14 residues. The germline V gene encodes CDR1 MDHEN and CDR2 SYDVKM. The germline V and J ends were trimmed by 5 bases and 7 bases, with 15 bases remaining between them. The CDR3 DNA follows: TGTGCCAGCAGTCCCAGGGGTCCGGGGCAGCCCCAGCATTTT. Translating it yields CASSPRGPGQPQHF.

The rearrangement uses TRBV19 and TRBJ2-1; perhaps TRBD2 as D (5 bases). The germline V and J ends were trimmed by 6 bases and 6 bases, with 15 bases remaining between them. CDR3 length equals 14 residues. Per the germline V gene, CDR1 is LNHDA and CDR2 is SQIVND (reference sequence). CDR3 DNA sequence: TGTGCCAGTAGCAAGTCGGACTTTTCCAATGAGCAGTTCTTC. This translates into CASSKSDFSNEQFF. Full variable domain (missing parts from reference TRBV19 and TRBJ2-1): DGGITQSPKYLFRKEGQNVTLSCEQNLNHDAMYWYRQDPGQGLRLIYYSQIVNDFQKGDIAEGYSVSREKKESFPLTVTSAQKNPTAFYLCASSKSDFSNEQFFGPGTRLTVL.

This chain connects TRBV28 to TRBJ1-6; no clear D gene. Between the trimmed V and J ends, which lost 11 bases and 8 bases, there was a span of 13 bases. This CDR3 has 12 amino acids. Germline values: CDR1 MDHEN, CDR2 SYDVKM. CDR3 amino acids: CAGSGLYSPLHF. The CDR3 coding sequence is TGTGCCGGTTCGGGGTTGTATTCACCCCTCCACTTT.

Concerning this clone: In the same sample, other DNA sequences code for this CDR3. The chain carries TRBV11-2 and TRBJ2-3, with TRBD2 matching 13 bases. The CDR3 extends over 15 amino acids. The V gene end was trimmed by 5 bases and the J gene end by 3 bases; junction bases not matched to a gene: 2. Germline V lookup: CDR1 SGHAT, CDR2 FQNNGV. The CDR3 DNA follows: TGTGCCAGCAGCCAGGGACTAGCGGGAACAGATACGCAGTATTTT. As protein: CASSQGLAGTDTQYF.

CDR3 bases: TGTGCCAGGTATCCCGGGGGCTACGAGCAGTACTTC. Translating gives CARYPGGYEQYF. V is TRBV28 and J is TRBJ2-7, with a possible D match to TRBD2 (6 bases). The ends were cut back, 9 bases at V and 3 bases at J, with 12 bases in the middle. Germline V CDR1 and CDR2: MDHEN, SYDVKM. The CDR3 covers 12 residues.